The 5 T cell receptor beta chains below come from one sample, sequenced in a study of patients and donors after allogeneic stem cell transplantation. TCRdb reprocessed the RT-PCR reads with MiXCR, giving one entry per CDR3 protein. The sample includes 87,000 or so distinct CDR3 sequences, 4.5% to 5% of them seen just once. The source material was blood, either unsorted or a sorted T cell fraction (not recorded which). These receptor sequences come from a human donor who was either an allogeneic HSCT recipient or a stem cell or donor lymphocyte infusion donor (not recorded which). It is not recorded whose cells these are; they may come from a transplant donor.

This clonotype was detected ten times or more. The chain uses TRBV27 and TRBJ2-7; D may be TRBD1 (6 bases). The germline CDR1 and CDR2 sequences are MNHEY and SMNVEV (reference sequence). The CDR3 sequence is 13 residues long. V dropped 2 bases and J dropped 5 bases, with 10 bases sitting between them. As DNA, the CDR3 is TGTGCCAGCAGTTTACTCAACAGGGACGAGCAGTACTTC. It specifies CASSLLNRDEQYF.

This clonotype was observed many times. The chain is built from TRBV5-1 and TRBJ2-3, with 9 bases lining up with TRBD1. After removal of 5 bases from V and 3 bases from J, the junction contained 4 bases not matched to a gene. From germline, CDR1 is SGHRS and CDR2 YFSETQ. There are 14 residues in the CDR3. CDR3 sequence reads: CASRQGQGTDTQYF. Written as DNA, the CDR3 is TGCGCCAGCAGACAAGGACAGGGGACAGATACGCAGTATTTT.

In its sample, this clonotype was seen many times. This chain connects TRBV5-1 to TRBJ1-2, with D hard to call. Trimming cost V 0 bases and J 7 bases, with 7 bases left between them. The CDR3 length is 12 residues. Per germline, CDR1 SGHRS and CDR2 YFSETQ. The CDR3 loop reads CASSLDPTGYTF. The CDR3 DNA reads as TGCGCCAGCAGCTTGGATCCTACTGGCTACACCTTC.

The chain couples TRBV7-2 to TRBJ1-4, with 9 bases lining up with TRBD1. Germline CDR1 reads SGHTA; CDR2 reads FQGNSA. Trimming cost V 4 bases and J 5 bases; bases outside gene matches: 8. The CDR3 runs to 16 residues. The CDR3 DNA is TGTGCCAGCAGCTGGGCAACCGGGACAGGGAATGAAAAACTGTTTTTT. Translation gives CASSWATGTGNEKLFF.

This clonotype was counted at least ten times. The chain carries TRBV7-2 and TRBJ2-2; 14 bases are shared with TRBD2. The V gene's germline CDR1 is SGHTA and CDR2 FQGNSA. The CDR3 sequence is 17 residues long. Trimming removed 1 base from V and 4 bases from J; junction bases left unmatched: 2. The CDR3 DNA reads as TGTGCCAGCAGCTTAGGACTAGCGGGGGGGAGCACCGGGGAGCTGTTTTTT. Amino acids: CASSLGLAGGSTGELFF.